The 25 T cell receptor beta chains presented below share a single source sample, sequenced in a study of identical twins (TCRdb year 2016). Libraries were built with 5' RACE. Instrument used: Illumina HiSeq 2000. TCRdb cleaned the public reads at Q25 with fastp, built clones with MiXCR and kept in-frame beta chains. Rows matching on CDR3 protein sequence are summarized as one entry with the most common DNA and genes. The table for this sample lists about 520,000 distinct CDR3 sequences; about 20% of them were counted only once. The ten largest clones take up 0.75% to 0.95% of the sample. The same data also went into a second study, on T cells expressing NK-cell markers.

The sample was CD4+ T cells sorted from blood. The source of these receptors is a woman aged 18 to 35 in good health.

The chain recombines TRBV7-2 with TRBJ2-5; 7 nucleotides align to TRBD2. Trimming cost V 4 bases and J 2 bases; bases outside gene matches: 1. CDR1 and CDR2 from the germline V gene are SGHTA and FQGNSA. This CDR3 has 13 amino acids. This CDR3 is CASSWDYQETQYF. Here the CDR3 DNA reads TGTGCCAGCAGCTGGGACTATCAAGAGACCCAGTACTTC.

CDR3 nucleotides: TGCAGTGCTACGGAGACAGGGACTAATTCACCCCTCCACTTT. Translation: CSATETGTNSPLHF. V gene TRBV20-1 combines with J gene TRBJ1-6, with TRBD1 identical over 7 bases. This CDR3 region has 14 residues. V was clipped by 4 bases and J by 6 bases; unmatched bases: 6. The V gene's germline CDR1 is DFQATT and CDR2 SNEGSKA (reference sequence).

This clonotype was detected a few times. V and J are TRBV10-2 and TRBJ2-7, with D unresolved. V lost 4 bases, J lost 0 bases, and 10 bases lay in between. The CDR3 is 14 residues long. Germline V gene sequence: CDR1 WSHSY, CDR2 SAAADI. The CDR3 coding sequence is TGCGCCAGCAGTGGACCGATGACCTCCTACGAGCAGTACTTC. This encodes CASSGPMTSYEQYF.

V usage is TRBV20-1 and J usage is TRBJ2-3; D unresolved. The CDR3 contains 15 residues. Trimming shortened V by 2 bases and J by 2 bases, and 14 bases separated the two germline ends. Germline V gene data show CDR1 as DFQATT and CDR2 as SNEGSKA (reference sequence). Written as DNA, the CDR3 is TGCAGTGCTAGACCGGCTAGTGTAGCCACAGATACGCAGTATTTT. Translating gives CSARPASVATDTQYF.

This clonotype occurred many times. The rearrangement uses TRBV20-1 and TRBJ2-2; tentative D call: TRBD1 (5 bases). The CDR3 totals 12 residues. V lost 6 bases and J lost 10, with 15 bases in between. From germline, CDR1 is DFQATT and CDR2 SNEGSKA (reference sequence). CDR3 loop: CSATGRPQELFF. The CDR3 region has the DNA TGCAGTGCCACAGGACGGCCCCAGGAGCTGTTTTTT.

The V gene is TRBV5-5, the J gene TRBJ2-3, with D hard to call. Trimming shortened V by 4 bases and J by 2 bases, and 11 bases separated the two germline ends. The CDR3 runs to 14 residues. Germline CDR1 reads SGHKS; CDR2 reads YYEKEE (reference sequence). Here the CDR3 DNA reads TGTGCCAGCAGCGGCGGCAGCTACACAGATACGCAGTATTTT. Translated, it gives CASSGGSYTDTQYF.

The chain combines TRBV10-1 with TRBJ2-2, with D unresolved. The germline V and J ends were trimmed by 2 bases and 5 bases, with 3 bases remaining between them. CDR3 length: 12 residues. Looked up from germline, CDR1 is WNHNN and CDR2 is SYGVQD (reference sequence). The CDR3 here is CASSEVTGELFF. The CDR3, as DNA: TGCGCCAGCAGTGAGGTTACCGGGGAGCTGTTTTTT.

A few counts support this clonotype. The chain uses TRBV7-2 and TRBJ2-1; 8 bases are shared with TRBD2. The CDR3 runs to 15 residues. V trimming: 5 bases; J trimming: 4 bases; junction bases outside the gene matches: 7. Germline CDR1 is SGHTA and CDR2 is FQGNSA. In DNA, the CDR3 is TGTGCCAGCAGCCTAAAGCGGGAGACTTACAATGAGCAGTTCTTC. Translation: CASSLKRETYNEQFF.

This clonotype has only a few counts. The chain is built from TRBV7-3 and TRBJ2-3; the D gene is possibly TRBD2 (6 bases). V lost 1 base to trimming and J lost 1 base, with 12 bases between them. CDR3 length equals 16 residues. The germline V gene has CDR1 SGHTA and CDR2 FQGTGA. The CDR3 coding sequence is TGTGCCAGCAGCTTAAGTTTCTCTAGCGGCACAGATACGCAGTATTTT. This translates into CASSLSFSSGTDTQYF.

This clonotype turned up a few times. This rearrangement joins TRBV5-6 to TRBJ1-2; possible D gene TRBD1, 5 bases. Germline loops: CDR1 SGHDT, CDR2 YYEEEE. This CDR3 has 13 residues. Deletions cut 6 bases from V and 2 bases from J, with 11 bases between. CDR3 protein: CASNVGGNYGYTF. The CDR3 DNA is TGTGCCAGCAACGTGGGGGGGAACTATGGCTACACCTTC.

The V gene is TRBV2, the J gene TRBJ2-1; D might be TRBD1 or TRBD2, each matching 6 bases. CDR3 length: 15 amino acids. CDR1 is SNHLY, CDR2 FYNNEI, per germline. V lost 7 bases to trimming and J lost 3 bases, with 16 bases between them. The CDR3 region has the DNA TGTGCCAGCAAGTCTGCTAGGGGGGACTACAATGAGCAGTTCTTC. It specifies CASKSARGDYNEQFF.

This clonotype turned up a few times. The rearrangement joins TRBV7-3 to TRBJ1-1; weak D call: TRBD1 (6 bases). Per the germline V gene, CDR1 is SGHTA and CDR2 is FQGTGA. CDR3 length: 14 residues. V lost 2 bases to trimming and J lost 5 bases, with 12 bases between them. CDR3 protein: CASSLAGVQTEAFF. The DNA for the CDR3 is TGTGCCAGCAGCTTAGCAGGGGTTCAGACTGAAGCTTTCTTT.

This clonotype was detected a few times. The chain uses TRBV30 and TRBJ1-4; the D gene is possibly TRBD1 (5 bases). With 2 bases removed from V and 7 bases from J, the gap between germline ends came to 8 bases. The germline gives CDR1 GTSNPN, CDR2 SVGIG (reference sequence). The CDR3 consists of 12 residues. CDR3 sequence reads: CAWSFGGEKLFF. In nucleotides, the CDR3 is TGTGCCTGGAGTTTCGGGGGTGAAAAACTGTTTTTT.

This clonotype was seen repeatedly, ten times or more. The chain has TRBV6-1 and TRBJ1-2, with 10 bases lining up with TRBD1. Germline CDR1 reads MNHNS; CDR2 reads SASEGT. Trimming took 6 bases from V and 5 from J; bases not matched to a gene: 3. The CDR3 length is 13 residues. This CDR3 reads CASSPDRGYGYTF. In DNA, the CDR3 is TGTGCCAGCAGCCCGGACAGGGGGTATGGCTACACCTTC.

V and J are TRBV3-1 and TRBJ2-7; no definite D call. Trimming left V 7 bases short and J 1 base short, with 14 bases between. The CDR3 has 14 residues. Germline V lookup: CDR1 LGHDT, CDR2 YNNKEL (reference sequence). Here the CDR3 DNA reads TGTGCCAGCACCCCGACCGGTTTATCCTACGAGCAGTACTTC. It specifies CASTPTGLSYEQYF.

The chain is built from TRBV10-3 and TRBJ2-3, with TRBD2 as a possible D gene (6 bases). CDR1 and CDR2 (germline): ENHRY, SYGVKD. V lost 7 bases, J lost 0 bases, and 8 bases lay in between. The CDR3 contains 13 residues. The CDR3 sequence: CAINRGSTDTQYF. CDR3 DNA: TGTGCCATCAACCGGGGGAGCACAGATACGCAGTATTTT.

This clonotype was counted many times. The chain couples TRBV5-1 to TRBJ2-3; 9 bases match TRBD2. Germline trimming cut 1 base from V and 2 bases from J; bases unmatched to any gene: 5. The CDR3 runs 16 residues. Germline lookup yields CDR1 SGHRS and CDR2 YFSETQ. The CDR3 protein is CASSLRSSGVTDTQYF. CDR3 sequence (DNA): TGCGCCAGCAGCTTGCGGTCTAGCGGGGTCACAGATACGCAGTATTTT.

This clonotype occurred a few times. This sequence joins TRBV27 and TRBJ2-7; no firm D call. Trimming pared 6 bases from V and 0 bases from J, leaving 6 bases between. Germline lookup yields CDR1 MNHEY and CDR2 SMNVEV (reference sequence). The CDR3 extends over 12 amino acids. The CDR3 reads CASRDYSYEQYF. In nucleotides, the CDR3 is TGTGCCAGCAGGGATTACTCCTACGAGCAGTACTTC.

The chain links TRBV5-1 to TRBJ2-5; D not resolved. Germline lookup yields CDR1 SGHRS and CDR2 YFSETQ. CDR3 length equals 16 residues. V was pared by 2 bases and J by 1 base, with 15 bases between. The CDR3, as DNA: TGCGCCAGCAGCTTTGCACAATTGGGATTCCAAGAGACCCAGTACTTC. This codes for CASSFAQLGFQETQYF.

CDR3 sequence: CASTGLASSYNEQFF. The DNA for the CDR3 is TGTGCCAGCACTGGACTAGCGAGCTCCTACAATGAGCAGTTCTTC. The chain links TRBV7-2 to TRBJ2-1, with TRBD2 matching 9 bases. The CDR3 consists of 15 residues. The junction had 4 bases not matched to a gene; V was cut back by 7 bases and J by 0 bases. Germline V gene lookup returns CDR1 SGHTA and CDR2 FQGNSA.

The CDR3 bases are TGTGCCAGCACAACCGTATCTAATGAAAAACTGTTTTTT. Amino acid sequence: CASTTVSNEKLFF. The chain uses TRBV12-3 or TRBV12-4 and TRBJ1-4, with D unclear. V was pared by 7 bases and J by 3 bases, with 9 bases between. This CDR3 region has 13 residues.

This clonotype was found once. The chain links TRBV3-1 to TRBJ2-3; 9 nucleotides match TRBD2. The CDR3 sequence is 17 residues long. The V segment lost 2 bases and the J segment 1 base; nucleotides outside the gene matches: 7. Germline V gene data show CDR1 as LGHDT and CDR2 as YNNKEL (reference sequence). The CDR3 nucleotides read TGTGCCAGCAGCCAAACGTTGAGGACTAGCGGCACAGATACGCAGTATTTT. As protein: CASSQTLRTSGTDTQYF.

This chain connects TRBV3-1 to TRBJ2-5; TRBD1 might be the D (5 bases). This CDR3 is built from 11 residues. Germline V gene sequence: CDR1 LGHDT, CDR2 YNNKEL (reference sequence). V was cut by 6 bases and J by 9 bases, with 11 bases left in between. CDR3 DNA: TGTGCCAGCAGTCGTTCAGGGTCCCAGTACTTC. Its protein is CASSRSGSQYF.

This clonotype was picked up a small number of times. This chain joins TRBV12-3 or TRBV12-4 and TRBJ1-1, with D hard to call. The CDR3 totals 12 residues. V was cut by 6 bases and J by 5 bases, with 10 bases left in between. The CDR3 region has the DNA TGTGCCAGCAGAAATATGAGGACTGAAGCTTTCTTT. Protein: CASRNMRTEAFF.

This clonotype has a handful of counts. The V call is TRBV5-1, the J call TRBJ2-5; D is possibly TRBD1 or TRBD2 (5 bases each). The V gene's germline CDR1 is SGHRS and CDR2 YFSETQ. This CDR3 has 15 residues. V gave up 0 bases and J gave up 4 bases, with 13 bases separating them. The CDR3 loop is CASSLAGTRGETQYF. The CDR3 nucleotides read TGCGCCAGCAGCTTGGCCGGGACGAGGGGAGAGACCCAGTACTTC.